This T cell receptor beta chain was observed in a study of blood T cell repertoires in COVID-19. Study-level information: Sources were T cells, B-cell-depleted T cells, or PBMCs; the material itself was cDNA or gDNA.

TCRdb's table, derived via immunoSEQ multiplex PCR, lists solely in-frame clones and lacks some. The data show about 220,000 clones, 65% to 85% seen once. The CDR3 has 15 residues. Trimming removed 3 bases at V and 3 bases at J, with 11 bases between. Germline CDR1 is SGHAT and CDR2 is FQNNGV. The chain is built from TRBV11-2 and TRBJ2-2; D is possibly TRBD1 (6 bases). Sample: peripheral blood. This sequence originates from a woman aged 60-75 years with acute or convalescent COVID-19. CDR3 protein: CASSFRQGYTGELFF. As DNA, the CDR3 is TGTGCCAGCAGCTTTCGCCAGGGGTACACCGGGGAGCTGTTTTTT.